The 13 T cell receptor beta chains presented below share a single source sample, sequenced in a study of shared clonotypes between healthy human individuals (dated by TCRdb to 2018 to 2021). The receptor library was made with the immunoSEQ multiplex PCR assay. TCRdb limited this immuneACCESS table to in-frame rearrangements with V and J called. A share of clones is missing; checked studies link under half to unresolved V genes, and the rest is unexplained. A total of around 1,000,000 clones appear in this sample, about 72% of them only once. Roughly 0.82% of the sample belongs to the ten largest clones. The sequenced material came from memory CD4+ T cells from PBMCs. Explained via the paper, the cell subset or site label denotes: CD45RA-negative fraction. The receptors originated from a man aged 18 to 29 in good health. Some clones in this sample may be carry-over from other donors' samples.

CDR3 in DNA: TGTGCCAGTAGTCTCCGGGAGGATGGATCCGGGGAGCTGTTTTTT. Encoded protein: CASSLREDGSGELFF. This chain joins TRBV19 and TRBJ2-2; TRBD2 agrees at 7 bases. V shed 5 bases, J shed 6 bases, and the junction held 9 bases outside the gene matches. CDR1 LNHDA and CDR2 SQIVND come from the germline V gene (reference sequence). The CDR3 is 15 amino acids.

V usage is TRBV28 and J usage is TRBJ1-2; no clear D gene. This CDR3 contains 16 residues. The germline V gene encodes CDR1 MDHEN and CDR2 SYDVKM. V lost 2 bases to trimming and J lost 4 bases, with 17 bases between them. The DNA of the CDR3 is TGTGCCAGCAGTTTACGTCTGGGCTTGGGGTCCTATGGCTACACCTTC. It is translated as CASSLRLGLGSYGYTF.

This sequence joins TRBV5-4 and TRBJ2-7; D may be TRBD1 (6 bases). Germline V lookup: CDR1 SGHNT, CDR2 YYREEE (reference sequence). CDR3 length: 14 residues. Deletions cut 0 bases from V and 5 bases from J, with 12 bases between. The DNA of the CDR3 is TGTGCCAGCAGCTTGGAAACAGGGTTCCACGAGCAGTACTTC. It encodes CASSLETGFHEQYF.

In DNA form, the CDR3 reads TGTGCCAGCAGCCAAGTTGCCTTGAATGAAAAACTGTTTTTT. As protein: CASSQVALNEKLFF. This chain joins TRBV14 and TRBJ1-4; D gene ambiguous. Germline V gives CDR1 SGHDN, CDR2 FVKESK. The germline V and J ends were trimmed by 1 base and 5 bases, with 8 bases remaining between them. CDR3 length: 14 amino acids.

J is TRBJ1-1 and V is TRBV7-2, with D hard to call. The CDR3 runs 13 residues. In germline, CDR1 is SGHTA, CDR2 FQGNSA. V was shortened by 5 bases and J by 0 bases, with 7 bases between the two germline ends. CDR3 nucleotides: TGTGCCAGCAGCCCCTGGGTGAACACTGAAGCTTTCTTT. Its translation: CASSPWVNTEAFF.

The chain has TRBV19 and TRBJ2-1; 12 positions match TRBD2. Germline assignment: CDR1 LNHDA and CDR2 SQIVND (reference sequence). V trimming: 5 bases; J trimming: 8 bases; junction bases outside the gene matches: 7. CDR3 length: 15 amino acids. DNA of the CDR3: TGTGCCAGTAGTCCCAGACTAGCGGGAGAAGATGAGCAGTTCTTC. It translates to CASSPRLAGEDEQFF.

Of note for this clone: The sample has other DNA sequences that encode this CDR3 too. V and J are TRBV28 and TRBJ2-2; D is unresolved. V was cut by 5 bases and J by 2 bases, with 3 bases left in between. Looked up from germline, CDR1 is MDHEN and CDR2 is SYDVKM. The CDR3 has 12 amino acids. The CDR3 reads CASSVNTGELFF. For the CDR3, the DNA is TGTGCCAGCAGTGTAAACACCGGGGAGCTGTTTTTT.

The chain uses TRBV30 and TRBJ2-7, with a possible D match to TRBD2 (5 bases). The CDR3 loop spans 14 amino acids. Deletions cut 2 bases from V and 3 bases from J, with 14 bases between. The germline V gene encodes CDR1 GTSNPN and CDR2 SVGIG (reference sequence). As DNA, the CDR3 is TGTGCCTGGAGTCATGGACTCGTCTACTACGAGCAGTACTTC. It specifies CAWSHGLVYYEQYF.

This clone has just one count. J is TRBJ2-1 and V is TRBV7-3; 9 bases match TRBD2. The CDR3 spans 16 residues. V lost 5 bases and J lost 9; bases outside the gene matches: 14. Germline CDR1 and CDR2: SGHTA and FQGTGA. As DNA, the CDR3 is TGTGCCAGCAGCCCAAGCGGGGGACTAGCTCCGAGTGAGCAGTTCTTC. It codes for CASSPSGGLAPSEQFF. Drawing the rest from reference TRBV7-3 and TRBJ2-1, the complete variable domain is GAGVSQTPSNKVTEKGKYVELRCDPISGHTALYWYRQSLGQGPEFLIYFQGTGAADDSGLPNDRFFAVRPEGSVSTLKIQRTERGDSAVYLCASSPSGGLAPSEQFFGPGTRLTVL.

Turning to this clone: Other nucleotide sequences in the sample specify the same CDR3. This sequence joins TRBV6-1 and TRBJ1-4; perhaps TRBD1 as D (5 bases). V dropped 3 bases and J dropped 11 bases, with 13 bases sitting between them. The germline V gene encodes CDR1 MNHNS and CDR2 SASEGT. This CDR3 is built from 13 residues. As DNA, the CDR3 is TGTGCCAGCAGTGAGGGGCCGGGTCGTAAACTGTTTTTT. Its translation is CASSEGPGRKLFF.

V is TRBV7-3 and J is TRBJ2-2; 8 positions match TRBD2. The germline gives CDR1 SGHTA, CDR2 FQGTGA. V dropped 4 bases and J dropped 3; count of bases not matched to a gene: 7. This CDR3 has 16 amino acids. CDR3 in amino acids: CASSSRAGVDTGELFF. CDR3 coding DNA: TGTGCCAGCAGCTCCCGAGCGGGAGTGGACACCGGGGAGCTGTTTTTT.

The V and J genes are TRBV6-6 and TRBJ1-1; possible D gene TRBD1, 5 bases. The CDR3 has 14 residues. V gave up 5 bases and J gave up 7 bases, with 17 bases separating them. In germline, CDR1 is MNHNY, CDR2 SVGAGI (reference sequence). The CDR3 nucleotides are TGTGCCAGCAGTGCACCTCGGGGCCCGGGTGAAGCTTTCTTT. This translates into CASSAPRGPGEAFF.

V usage is TRBV5-8 and J usage is TRBJ2-5, with 13 bases matching TRBD2. CDR1 and CDR2 from the germline V gene are SGHTS and YDEGEE. J was trimmed by 4 bases and V by 2 bases; bases with no gene match: 2. The CDR3 runs to 15 residues. CDR3 bases: TGTGCCAGCAGCTTTTGGACTAGCGGGAGAGAGACCCAGTACTTC. It yields the protein CASSFWTSGRETQYF. The variable domain in full, with the rest retrieved from reference TRBV5-8 and TRBJ2-5, is EAGVTQSPTHLIKTRGQQATLRCSPISGHTSVYWYQQALGLGLQFLLWYDEGEERNRGNFPPRFSGRQFPNYSSELNVNALELEDSALYLCASSFWTSGRETQYFGPGTRLLVL.